Listed below are T cell receptor beta chains from one sample, sequenced in a study of a mutant IDH1 vaccine in newly diagnosed glioma. What these receptors recognize is not known. Method: immunoSEQ multiplex PCR; TCRdb's copy keeps in-frame clones and lacks some. The sample shows about 31,000 clones, more than 75% of them seen only once. Source: PBMCs, taken from a glioma patient whose treatment included an IDH1 peptide vaccine. These receptor sequences come from a woman between 35 and 50 years old with glioma. Both conserved end residues are trimmed from each CDR3. The order of the fields is CDR3 protein, CDR3 length, V gene.

CDR3: ASSEGHSSNQPQH
length: 13
V: TRBV11-3

CDR3: ASSPGRAYEQY
length: 11
V: TRBV6-5

CDR3: ASSLVQSQDGYT
length: 12
V: TRBV7-9

CDR3: ASSIGQVISGNTIY
length: 14
V: TRBV5-5

CDR3: ASGLDRGQGTEAF
length: 13
V: TRBV12-5

CDR3: ASSLRGGENTGELF
length: 14
V: TRBV7-3

CDR3: ASSFDRASPLH
length: 11
V: TRBV5-6

CDR3: ASSDRVSYEQY
length: 11
V: TRBV7-9

CDR3: SVEARGTGGYEQY
length: 13
V: TRBV29-1

CDR3: ASSLANRGTEAF
length: 12
V: TRBV5-6

CDR3: ASSYKGGNQPQH
length: 12
V: TRBV6-5

CDR3: SVGQIRETQY
length: 10
V: TRBV29-1

CDR3: ASSEVQGGYEQY
length: 12
V: TRBV6-1

CDR3: ASSRQGADGGYT
length: 12
V: TRBV18

CDR3: ASIPPGDGYSNQPQH
length: 15
V: TRBV5-1

CDR3: ASSLSQWPAESDYGYT
length: 16
V: TRBV13

CDR3: ASSQTDRVEGYT
length: 12
V: TRBV4-1

CDR3: ASRGTGGDGTEAF
length: 13
V: TRBV13

CDR3: SVAWGRGYT
length: 9
V: TRBV29-1

CDR3: ASSQEGQTVSNYGYT
length: 15
V: TRBV4-3

CDR3: ASSYGGQTPPLH
length: 12
V: TRBV6-6